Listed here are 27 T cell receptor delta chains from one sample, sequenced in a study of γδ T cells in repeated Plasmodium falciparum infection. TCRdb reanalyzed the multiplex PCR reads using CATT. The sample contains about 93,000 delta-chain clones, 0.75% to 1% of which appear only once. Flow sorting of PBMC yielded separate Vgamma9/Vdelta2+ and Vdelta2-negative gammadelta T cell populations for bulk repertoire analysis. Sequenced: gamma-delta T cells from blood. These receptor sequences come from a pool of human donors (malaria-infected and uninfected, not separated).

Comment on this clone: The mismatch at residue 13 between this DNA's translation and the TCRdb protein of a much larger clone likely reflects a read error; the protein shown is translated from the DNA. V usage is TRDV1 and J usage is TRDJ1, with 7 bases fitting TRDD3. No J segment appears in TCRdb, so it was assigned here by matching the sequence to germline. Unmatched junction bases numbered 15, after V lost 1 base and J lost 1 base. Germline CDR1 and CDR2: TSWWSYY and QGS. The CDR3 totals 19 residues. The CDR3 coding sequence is TGTGCTCTTGGGGAACCTATGCTCCCCCTGGGGGTCGGCACCGATAAACTCATCTTT. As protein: CALGEPMLPLGVGTDKLIF.

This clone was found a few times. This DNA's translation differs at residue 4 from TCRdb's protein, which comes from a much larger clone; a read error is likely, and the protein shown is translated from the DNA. CDR3 protein: CACGTVGGGNLTAAQLFF. The CDR3 nucleotides read TGTGCCTGTGGCACAGTGGGTGGGGGAAACCTTACTGCAGCACAACTCTTCTTT. V usage is TRDV2 and J usage is TRDJ2; 7 positions match TRDD3. The J gene, not given by TCRdb, was assigned here from a germline match of the nucleotide sequence. V dropped 5 bases and J dropped 6; count of bases not matched to a gene: 20. CDR1 is GEAIGNYY and CDR2 is EKD in the germline V gene. CDR3 length equals 18 residues.

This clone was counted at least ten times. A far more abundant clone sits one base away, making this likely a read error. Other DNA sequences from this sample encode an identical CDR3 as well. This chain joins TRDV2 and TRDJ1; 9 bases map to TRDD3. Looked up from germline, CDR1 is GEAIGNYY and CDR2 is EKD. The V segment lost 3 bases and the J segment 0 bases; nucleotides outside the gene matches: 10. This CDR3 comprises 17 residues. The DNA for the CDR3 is TGTGCCTGTGACTTCAAACTGGGGGACACCAACACCGATAAACTCATCTTT. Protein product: CACDFKLGDTNTDKLIF.

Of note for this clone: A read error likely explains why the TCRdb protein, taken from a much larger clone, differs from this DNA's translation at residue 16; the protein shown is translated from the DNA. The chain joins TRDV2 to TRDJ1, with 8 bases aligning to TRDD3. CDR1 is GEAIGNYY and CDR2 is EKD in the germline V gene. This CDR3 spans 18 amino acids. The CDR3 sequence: CACDAINTGGLYTDKHIF. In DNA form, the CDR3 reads TGTGCCTGTGACGCCATTAATACTGGGGGCCTGTACACCGATAAACACATCTTT.

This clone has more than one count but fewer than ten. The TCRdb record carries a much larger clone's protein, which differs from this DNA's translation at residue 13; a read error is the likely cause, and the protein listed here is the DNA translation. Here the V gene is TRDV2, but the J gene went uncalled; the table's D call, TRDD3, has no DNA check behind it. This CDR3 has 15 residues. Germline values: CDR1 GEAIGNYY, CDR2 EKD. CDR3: CACVELGDREDKHIF. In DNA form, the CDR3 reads TGTGCCTGTGTCGAACTGGGGGATCGGGAGGATAAACACATCTTT.

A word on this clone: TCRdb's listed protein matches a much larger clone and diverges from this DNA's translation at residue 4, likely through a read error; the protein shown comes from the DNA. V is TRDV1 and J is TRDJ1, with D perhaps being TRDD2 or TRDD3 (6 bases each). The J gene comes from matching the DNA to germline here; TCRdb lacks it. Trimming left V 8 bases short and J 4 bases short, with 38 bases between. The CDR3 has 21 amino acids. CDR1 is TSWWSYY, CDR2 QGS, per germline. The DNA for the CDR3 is TGTGCTCTTAGGGGGACACACCTTCCCACGATAAACCCCTGGTCCCACGATAAACTCATCTTT. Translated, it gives CALRGTHLPTINPWSHDKLIF.

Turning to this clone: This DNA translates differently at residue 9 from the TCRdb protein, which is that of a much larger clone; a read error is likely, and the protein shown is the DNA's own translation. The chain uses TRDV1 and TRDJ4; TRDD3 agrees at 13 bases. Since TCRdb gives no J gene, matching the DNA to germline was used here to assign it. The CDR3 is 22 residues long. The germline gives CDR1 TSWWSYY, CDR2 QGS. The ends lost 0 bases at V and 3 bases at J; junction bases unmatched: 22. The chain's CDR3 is CALGELLHRHAVLGDTPGPLIF. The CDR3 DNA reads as TGTGCTCTTGGGGAACTATTACACCGCCACGCTGTACTGGGGGATACGCCGGGACCCCTGATCTTT.

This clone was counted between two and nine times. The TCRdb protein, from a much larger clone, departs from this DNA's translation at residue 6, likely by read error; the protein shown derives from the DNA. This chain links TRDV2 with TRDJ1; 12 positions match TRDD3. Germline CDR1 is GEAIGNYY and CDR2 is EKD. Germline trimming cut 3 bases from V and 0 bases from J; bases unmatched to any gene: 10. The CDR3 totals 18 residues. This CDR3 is CACDPFTGGYSDTDKLIF. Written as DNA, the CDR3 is TGTGCCTGTGACCCTTTTACTGGGGGATACTCTGACACCGATAAACTCATCTTT.

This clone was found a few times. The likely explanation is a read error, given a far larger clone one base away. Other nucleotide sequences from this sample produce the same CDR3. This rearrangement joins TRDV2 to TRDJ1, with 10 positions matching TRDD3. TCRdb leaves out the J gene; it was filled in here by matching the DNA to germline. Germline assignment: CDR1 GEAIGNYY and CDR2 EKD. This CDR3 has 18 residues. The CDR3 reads CACDTAMLGDSSTDKLIF. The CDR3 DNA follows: TGCGCCTGTGACACCGCTATGCTGGGGGATAGTAGCACCGATAAACTCATCTTT.

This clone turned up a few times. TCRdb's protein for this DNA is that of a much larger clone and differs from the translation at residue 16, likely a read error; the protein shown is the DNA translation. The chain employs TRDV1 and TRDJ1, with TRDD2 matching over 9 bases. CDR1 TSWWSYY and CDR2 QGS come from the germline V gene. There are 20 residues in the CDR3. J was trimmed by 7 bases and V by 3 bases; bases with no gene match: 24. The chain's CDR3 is CALGEPSYSGLGMGRGKLIF. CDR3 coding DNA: TGTGCTCTTGGGGAGCCTTCCTACTCCGGACTGGGGATGGGGAGAGGTAAACTCATCTTT.

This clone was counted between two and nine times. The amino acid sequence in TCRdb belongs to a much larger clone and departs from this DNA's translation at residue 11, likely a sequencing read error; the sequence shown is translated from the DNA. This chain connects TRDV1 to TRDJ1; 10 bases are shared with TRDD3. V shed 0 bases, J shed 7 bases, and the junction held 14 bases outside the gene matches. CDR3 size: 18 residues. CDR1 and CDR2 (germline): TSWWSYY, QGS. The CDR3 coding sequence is TGTGCTCTTGGGGAACTAGTACTGGGGGATGCGGGCGGTGGTAAACTCATCTTT. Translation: CALGELVLGDAGGGKLIF.

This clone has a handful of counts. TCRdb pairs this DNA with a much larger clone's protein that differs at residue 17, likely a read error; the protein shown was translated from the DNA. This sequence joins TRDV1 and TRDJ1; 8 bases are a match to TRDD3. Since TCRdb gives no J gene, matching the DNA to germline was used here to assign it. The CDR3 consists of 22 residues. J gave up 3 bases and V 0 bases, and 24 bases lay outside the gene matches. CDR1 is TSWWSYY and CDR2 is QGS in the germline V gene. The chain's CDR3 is CALGELLRGRGYSTPYADKLIF. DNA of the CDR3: TGTGCTCTTGGGGAACTCCTTCGGGGTCGGGGATACAGCACTCCGTACGCCGATAAACTCATCTTT.

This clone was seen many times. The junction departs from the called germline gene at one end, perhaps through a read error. The CDR3 nucleotides read TGTGCTCCTGGGGCCTACGCCCTGGGGGATTACCGTCGGGGCCAGGGACTCATCTTT. Translated: CAPGAYALGDYRRGQGLIF. The rearrangement uses TRDV1 and TRDJ1, with 9 bases fitting TRDD3. TCRdb does not report a J gene; here it was assigned by matching the DNA to germline references. The germline CDR1 and CDR2 sequences are TSWWSYY and QGS. The CDR3 has 19 amino acids.

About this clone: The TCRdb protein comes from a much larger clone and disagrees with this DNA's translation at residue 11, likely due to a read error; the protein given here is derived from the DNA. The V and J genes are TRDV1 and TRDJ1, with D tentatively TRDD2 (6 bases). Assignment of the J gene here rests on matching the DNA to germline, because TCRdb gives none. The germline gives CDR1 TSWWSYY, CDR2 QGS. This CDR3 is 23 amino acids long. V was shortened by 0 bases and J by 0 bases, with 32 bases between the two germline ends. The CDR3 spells CALGELGGAFQASERAYTDKLIF. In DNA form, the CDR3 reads TGTGCTCTTGGGGAACTGGGGGGCGCCTTCCAGGCGTCTGAGCGGGCGTACACCGATAAACTCATCTTT.

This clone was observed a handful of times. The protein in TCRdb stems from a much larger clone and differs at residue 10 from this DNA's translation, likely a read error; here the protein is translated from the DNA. CDR3 amino acids: CALGFTSVHAYITDKLIF. The CDR3 DNA reads TGTGCTCTTGGGTTCACCTCCGTACATGCTTATATCACCGATAAACTCATCTTT. V usage is TRDV1 and J usage is TRDJ1; D ambiguous. The CDR3 sequence is 18 residues long. The germline V gene encodes CDR1 TSWWSYY and CDR2 QGS. With 5 bases removed from V and 1 base from J, the gap between germline ends came to 23 bases.

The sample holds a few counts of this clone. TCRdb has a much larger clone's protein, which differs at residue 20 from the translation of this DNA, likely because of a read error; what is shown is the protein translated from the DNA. The CDR3 spells CACSARSLPRGYWGIGDVTGKLIF. The DNA of the CDR3 is TGTGCCTGTTCGGCCCGCTCCTTGCCTCGGGGTTACTGGGGGATTGGGGATGTTACCGGTAAACTCATCTTT. The genes are TRDV2 and TRDJ1, with 10 bases fitting TRDD3. TCRdb records no J gene; here it was assigned by comparing the DNA to germline. Germline values: CDR1 GEAIGNYY, CDR2 EKD. The CDR3 runs to 24 residues.

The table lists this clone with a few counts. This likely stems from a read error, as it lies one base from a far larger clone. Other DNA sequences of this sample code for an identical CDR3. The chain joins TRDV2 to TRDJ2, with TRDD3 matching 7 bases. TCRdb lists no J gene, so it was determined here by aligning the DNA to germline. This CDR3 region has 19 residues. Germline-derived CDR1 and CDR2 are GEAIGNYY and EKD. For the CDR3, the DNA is TGTGCCTGTGACACCGTAGCGGTACTGGGGTCCCATTTGACAGCGCAACTCTTCTTT. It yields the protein CACDTVAVLGSHLTAQLFF.

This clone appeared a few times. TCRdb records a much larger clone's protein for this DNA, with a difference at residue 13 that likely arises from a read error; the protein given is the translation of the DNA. The CDR3 region has the DNA TGTGCCTGTGACACGATATCCTCTGTGGGCGATAAACCCATCTTT. Protein product: CACDTISSVGDKPIF. J gene calling gave no result, while the V gene is TRDV2; the DNA was not used to check the table's D call, TRDD3. The CDR3 is 15 amino acids. Germline assignment: CDR1 GEAIGNYY and CDR2 EKD.

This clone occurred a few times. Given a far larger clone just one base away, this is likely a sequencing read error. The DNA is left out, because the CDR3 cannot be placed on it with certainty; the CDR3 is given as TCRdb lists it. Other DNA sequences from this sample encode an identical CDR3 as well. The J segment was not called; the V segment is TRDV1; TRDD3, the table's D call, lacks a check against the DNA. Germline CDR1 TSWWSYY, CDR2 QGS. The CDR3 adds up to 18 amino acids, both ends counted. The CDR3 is CALWSRTGGYAGTDKLIF.

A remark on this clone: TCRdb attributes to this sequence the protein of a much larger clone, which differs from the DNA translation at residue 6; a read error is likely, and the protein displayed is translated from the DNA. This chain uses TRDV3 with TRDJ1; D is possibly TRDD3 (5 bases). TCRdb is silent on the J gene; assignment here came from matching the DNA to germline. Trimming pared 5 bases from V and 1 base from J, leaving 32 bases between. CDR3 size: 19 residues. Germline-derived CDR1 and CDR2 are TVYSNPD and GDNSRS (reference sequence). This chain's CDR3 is CAIRARSELCESATDKLIF. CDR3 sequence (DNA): TGTGCCATACGTGCTCGTTCTGAATTGTGCGAAAGTGCCACCGATAAACTCATCTTT. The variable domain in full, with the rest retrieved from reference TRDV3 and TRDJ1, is CDKVTQSSPDQTVASGSEVVLLCTYDTVYSNPDLFWYRIRPDYSFQFVFYGDNSRSEGADFTQGRFSVKHILTQKAFHLVISPVRTEDSATYYCAIRARSELCESATDKLIFGKGTRVTVEP.

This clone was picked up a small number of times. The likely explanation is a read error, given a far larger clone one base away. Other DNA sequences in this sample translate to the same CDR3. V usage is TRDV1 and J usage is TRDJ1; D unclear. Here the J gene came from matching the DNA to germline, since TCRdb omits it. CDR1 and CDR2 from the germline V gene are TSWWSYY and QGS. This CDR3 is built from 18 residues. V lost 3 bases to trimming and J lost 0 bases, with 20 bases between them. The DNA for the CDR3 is TGTGCTCTTGGGGATCAAAGACTTTCTGACTGTAACACCGATAAACTCATCTTT. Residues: CALGDQRLSDCNTDKLIF.

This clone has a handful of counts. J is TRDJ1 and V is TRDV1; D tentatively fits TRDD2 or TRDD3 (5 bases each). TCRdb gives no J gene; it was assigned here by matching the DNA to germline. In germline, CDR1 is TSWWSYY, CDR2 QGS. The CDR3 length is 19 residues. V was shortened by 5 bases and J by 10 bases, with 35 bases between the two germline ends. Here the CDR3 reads CALGKPPTSEGAVGFGLIF. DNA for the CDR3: TGTGCTCTTGGGAAACCACCTACGTCCGAAGGGGCCGTGGGATTTGGACTCATCTTT.

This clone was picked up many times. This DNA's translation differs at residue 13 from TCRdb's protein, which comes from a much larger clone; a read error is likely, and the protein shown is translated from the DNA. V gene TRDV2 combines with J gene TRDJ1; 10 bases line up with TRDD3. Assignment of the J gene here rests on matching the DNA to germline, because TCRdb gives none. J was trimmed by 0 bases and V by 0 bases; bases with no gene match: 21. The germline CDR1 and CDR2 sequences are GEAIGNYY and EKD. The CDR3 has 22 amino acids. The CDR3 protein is CACDTITGGLIKPPNYTDKLIF. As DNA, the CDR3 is TGTGCCTGTGACACCATTACTGGGGGATTGATAAAGCCACCGAATTACACCGATAAACTCATCTTT.

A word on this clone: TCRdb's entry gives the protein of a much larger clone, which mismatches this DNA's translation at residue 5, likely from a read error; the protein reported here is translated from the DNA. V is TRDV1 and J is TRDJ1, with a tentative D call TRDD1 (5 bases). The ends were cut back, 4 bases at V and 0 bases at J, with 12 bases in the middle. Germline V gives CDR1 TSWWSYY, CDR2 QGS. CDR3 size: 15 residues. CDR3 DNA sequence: TGTGCTCTTGGGGGAATAGGCGTGTACACCGATAAACTCATCTTT. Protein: CALGGIGVYTDKLIF.

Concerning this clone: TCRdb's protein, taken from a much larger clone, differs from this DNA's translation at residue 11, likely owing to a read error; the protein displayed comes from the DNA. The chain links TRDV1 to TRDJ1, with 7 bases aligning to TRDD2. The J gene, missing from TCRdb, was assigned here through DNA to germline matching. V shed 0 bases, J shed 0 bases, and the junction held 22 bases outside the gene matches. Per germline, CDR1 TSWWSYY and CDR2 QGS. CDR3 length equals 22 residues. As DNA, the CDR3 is TGTGCTCTTGGGGAACTTATTCCTACGGCTGAGACACCGTCGAAGTACACCGATAAACTCATCTTT. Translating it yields CALGELIPTAETPSKYTDKLIF.

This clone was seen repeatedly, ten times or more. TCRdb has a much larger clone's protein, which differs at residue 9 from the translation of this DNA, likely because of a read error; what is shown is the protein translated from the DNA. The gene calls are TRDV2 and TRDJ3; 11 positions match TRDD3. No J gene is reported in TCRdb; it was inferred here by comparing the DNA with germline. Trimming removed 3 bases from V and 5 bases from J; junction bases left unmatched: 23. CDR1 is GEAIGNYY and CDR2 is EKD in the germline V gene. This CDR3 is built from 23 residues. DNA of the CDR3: TGTGCCTGTGACCCCCTTGTGGAGACGGTGAAGCTGGGGGATACCCGGGACACCCGACAGATGTTTTTC. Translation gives CACDPLVETVKLGDTRDTRQMFF.

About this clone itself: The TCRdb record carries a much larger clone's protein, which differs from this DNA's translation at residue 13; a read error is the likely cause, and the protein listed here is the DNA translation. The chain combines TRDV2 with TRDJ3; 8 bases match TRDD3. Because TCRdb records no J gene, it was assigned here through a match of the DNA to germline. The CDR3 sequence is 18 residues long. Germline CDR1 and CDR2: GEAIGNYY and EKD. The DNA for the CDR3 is TGTGCCTGTGATTATGGGGGATCCCAAGCCTGGGACGCCCGACAGATGTTTTTC. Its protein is CACDYGGSQAWDARQMFF.